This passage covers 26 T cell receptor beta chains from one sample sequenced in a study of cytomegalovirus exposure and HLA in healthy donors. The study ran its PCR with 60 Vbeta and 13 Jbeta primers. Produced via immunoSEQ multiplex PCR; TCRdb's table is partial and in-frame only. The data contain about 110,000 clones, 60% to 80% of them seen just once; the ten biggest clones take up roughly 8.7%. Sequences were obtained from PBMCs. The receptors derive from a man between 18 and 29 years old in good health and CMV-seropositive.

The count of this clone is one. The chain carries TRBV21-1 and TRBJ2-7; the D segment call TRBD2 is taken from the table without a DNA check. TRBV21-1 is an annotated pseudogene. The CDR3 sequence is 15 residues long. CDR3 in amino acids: CVSSSEEGLLDEQYV. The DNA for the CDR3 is TGTGTCAGCAGCTCAGAGGAGGGGCTCTTGGACGAGCAGTACGTC.

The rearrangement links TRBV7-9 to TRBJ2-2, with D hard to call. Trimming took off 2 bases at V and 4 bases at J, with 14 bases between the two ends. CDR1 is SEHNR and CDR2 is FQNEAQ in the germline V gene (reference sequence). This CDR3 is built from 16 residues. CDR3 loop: CASSLPATVGTGELFF. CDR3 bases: TGTGCCAGCAGCTTACCGGCTACAGTTGGCACCGGGGAGCTGTTTTTT.

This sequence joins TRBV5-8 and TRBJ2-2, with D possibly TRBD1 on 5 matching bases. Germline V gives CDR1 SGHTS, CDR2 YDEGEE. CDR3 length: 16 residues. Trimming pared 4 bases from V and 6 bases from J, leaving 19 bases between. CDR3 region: CASSPSGRRTAGELFF. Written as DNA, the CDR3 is TGTGCCAGCAGCCCTTCAGGGCGACGTACGGCCGGGGAGCTGTTTTTT. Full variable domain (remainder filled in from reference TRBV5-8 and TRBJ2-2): EAGVTQSPTHLIKTRGQQATLRCSPISGHTSVYWYQQALGLGLQFLLWYDEGEERNRGNFPPRFSGRQFPNYSSELNVNALELEDSALYLCASSPSGRRTAGELFFGEGSRLTVL.

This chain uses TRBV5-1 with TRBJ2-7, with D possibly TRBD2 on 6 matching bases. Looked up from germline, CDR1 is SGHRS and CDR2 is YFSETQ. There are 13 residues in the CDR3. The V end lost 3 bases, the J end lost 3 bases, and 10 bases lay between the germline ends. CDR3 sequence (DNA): TGCGCCAGCAGCTCGGGACTCGGCTACGAGCAGTACGTC. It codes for CASSSGLGYEQYV.

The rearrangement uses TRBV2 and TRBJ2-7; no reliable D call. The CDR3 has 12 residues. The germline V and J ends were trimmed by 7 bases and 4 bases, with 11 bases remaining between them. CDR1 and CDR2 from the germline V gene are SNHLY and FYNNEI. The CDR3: CASKERWYEQYF. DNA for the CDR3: TGTGCCAGCAAAGAACGGTGGTACGAGCAGTACTTC.

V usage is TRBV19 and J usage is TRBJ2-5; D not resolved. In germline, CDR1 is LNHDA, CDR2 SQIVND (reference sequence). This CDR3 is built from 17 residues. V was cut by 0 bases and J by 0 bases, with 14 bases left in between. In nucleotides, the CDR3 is TGTGCCAGTAGTATAGATCCGAGTGCGCCGTACCAAGAGACCCAGTACTTC. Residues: CASSIDPSAPYQETQYF.

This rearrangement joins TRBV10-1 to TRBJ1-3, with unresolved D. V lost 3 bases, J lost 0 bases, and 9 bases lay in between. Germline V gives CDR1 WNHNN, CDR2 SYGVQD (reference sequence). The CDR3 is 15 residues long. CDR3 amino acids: CASSDLPGSGNTIYF. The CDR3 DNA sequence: TGCGCCAGCAGTGACCTGCCCGGCTCTGGAAACACCATATATTTT.

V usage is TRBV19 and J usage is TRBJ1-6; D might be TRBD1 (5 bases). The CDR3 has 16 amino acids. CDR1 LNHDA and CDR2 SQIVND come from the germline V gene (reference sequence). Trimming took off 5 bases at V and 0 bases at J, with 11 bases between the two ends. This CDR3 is CASSVTGNSYNSPLHF. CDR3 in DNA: TGTGCCAGTAGTGTAACAGGCAACTCCTATAATTCACCCCTCCACTTT.

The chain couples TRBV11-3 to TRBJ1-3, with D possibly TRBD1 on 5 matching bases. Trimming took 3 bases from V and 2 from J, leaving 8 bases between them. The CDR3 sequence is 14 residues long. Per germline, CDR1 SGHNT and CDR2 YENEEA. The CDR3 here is CASSFGGTGNTIYF. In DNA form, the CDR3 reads TGTGCCAGCAGCTTCGGGGGTACTGGAAACACCATATATTTT.

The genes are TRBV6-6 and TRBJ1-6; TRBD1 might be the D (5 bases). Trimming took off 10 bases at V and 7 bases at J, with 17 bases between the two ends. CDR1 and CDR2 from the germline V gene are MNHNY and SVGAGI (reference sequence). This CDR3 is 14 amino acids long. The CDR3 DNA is TGTGCCACCACGTGGGGGGGTTGGAATTCACCCCTCCACTTT. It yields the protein CATTWGGWNSPLHF.

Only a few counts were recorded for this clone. CDR3 DNA: TGTGCCAGTAGTATTGGGCAGGGGCTTTTCGCAGATACGCAGTATTTT. Amino acids: CASSIGQGLFADTQYF. The chain joins TRBV19 to TRBJ2-3; D may be TRBD1 (6 bases). The CDR3 is 16 amino acids. V lost 3 bases, J lost 4 bases, and 17 bases lay in between. Germline lookup yields CDR1 LNHDA and CDR2 SQIVND (reference sequence).

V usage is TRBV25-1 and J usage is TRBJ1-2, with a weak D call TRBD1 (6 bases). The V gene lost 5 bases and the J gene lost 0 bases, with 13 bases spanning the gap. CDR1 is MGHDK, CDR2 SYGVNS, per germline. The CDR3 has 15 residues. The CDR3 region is CASSRGGQANYGYTF. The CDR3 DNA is TGTGCCAGCAGTAGGGGGGGTCAGGCTAACTATGGCTACACCTTC.

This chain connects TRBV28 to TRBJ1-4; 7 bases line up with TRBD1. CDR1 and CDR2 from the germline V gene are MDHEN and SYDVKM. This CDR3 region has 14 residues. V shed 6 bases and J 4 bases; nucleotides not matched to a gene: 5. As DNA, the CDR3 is TGTGCCAGCAGCCTGACAGGGTTTAATGAAAAACTGTTTTTT. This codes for CASSLTGFNEKLFF. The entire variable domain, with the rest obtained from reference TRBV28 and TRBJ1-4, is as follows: DVKVTQSSRYLVKRTGEKVFLECVQDMDHENMFWYRQDPGLGLRLIYFSYDVKMKEKGDIPEGYSVSREKKERFSLILESASTNQTSMYLCASSLTGFNEKLFFGSGTQLSVL.

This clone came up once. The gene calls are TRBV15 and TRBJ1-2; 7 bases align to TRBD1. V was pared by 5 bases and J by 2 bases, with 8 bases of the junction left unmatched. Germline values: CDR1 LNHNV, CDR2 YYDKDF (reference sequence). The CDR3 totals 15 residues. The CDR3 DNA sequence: TGTGCCACCAGCCTACACCGGGACAGAAACTATGGCTACACCTTC. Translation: CATSLHRDRNYGYTF.

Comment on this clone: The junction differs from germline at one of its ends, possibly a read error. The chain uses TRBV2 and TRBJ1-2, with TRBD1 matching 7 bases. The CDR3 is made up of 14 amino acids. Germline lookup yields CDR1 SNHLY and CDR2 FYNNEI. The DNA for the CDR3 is TGTGCCAGCAGCGAAGACAGGGAGAGCTATGGCTACACCTTC. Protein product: CASSEDRESYGYTF.

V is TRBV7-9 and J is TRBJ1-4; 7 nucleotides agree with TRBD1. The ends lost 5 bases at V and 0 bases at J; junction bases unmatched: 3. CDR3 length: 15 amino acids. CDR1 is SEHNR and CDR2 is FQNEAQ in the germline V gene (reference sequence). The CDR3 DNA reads TGTGCCAGCAGCCCAGGACAGGCAACTAATGAAAAACTGTTTTTT. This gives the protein CASSPGQATNEKLFF.

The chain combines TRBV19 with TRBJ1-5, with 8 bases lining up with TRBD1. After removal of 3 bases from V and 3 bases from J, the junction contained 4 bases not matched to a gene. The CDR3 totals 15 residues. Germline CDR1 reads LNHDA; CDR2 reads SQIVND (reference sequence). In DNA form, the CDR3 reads TGTGCCAGTAGTATGGGACAGGATGTCAATCAGCCCCAGCATTTT. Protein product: CASSMGQDVNQPQHF.

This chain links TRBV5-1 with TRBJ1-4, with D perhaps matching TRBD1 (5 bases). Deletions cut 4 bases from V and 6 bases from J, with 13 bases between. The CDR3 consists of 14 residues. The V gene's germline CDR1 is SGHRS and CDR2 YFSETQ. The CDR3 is CASSPGWLDEKLFF. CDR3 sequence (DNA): TGCGCCAGCAGCCCAGGGTGGTTGGATGAAAAACTGTTTTTT.

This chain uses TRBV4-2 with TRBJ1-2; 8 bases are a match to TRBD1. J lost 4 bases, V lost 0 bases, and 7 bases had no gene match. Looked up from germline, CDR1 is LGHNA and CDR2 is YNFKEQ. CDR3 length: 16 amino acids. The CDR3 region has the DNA TGTGCCAGCAGCCAAGAAGCAGGGGGCGGGAGCTATGGCTACACCTTC. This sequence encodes CASSQEAGGGSYGYTF.

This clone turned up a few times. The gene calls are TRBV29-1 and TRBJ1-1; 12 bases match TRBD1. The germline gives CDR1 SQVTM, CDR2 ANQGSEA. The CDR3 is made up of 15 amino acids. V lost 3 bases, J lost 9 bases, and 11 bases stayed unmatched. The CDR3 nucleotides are TGCAGCGTTGATGCGGGACAGGGGGCCTCCGCAAAAGCTTTCTTT. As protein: CSVDAGQGASAKAFF.

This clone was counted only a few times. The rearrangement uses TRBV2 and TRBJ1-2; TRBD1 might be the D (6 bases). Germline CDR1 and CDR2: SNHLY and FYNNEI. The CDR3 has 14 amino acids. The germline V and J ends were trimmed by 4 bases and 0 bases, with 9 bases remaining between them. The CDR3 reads CASSVDSTNYGYTF. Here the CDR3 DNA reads TGTGCCAGCAGTGTGGACAGCACTAACTATGGCTACACCTTC.

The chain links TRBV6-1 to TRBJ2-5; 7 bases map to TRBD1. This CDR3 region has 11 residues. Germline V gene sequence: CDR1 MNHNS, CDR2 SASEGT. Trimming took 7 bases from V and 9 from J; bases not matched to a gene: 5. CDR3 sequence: CASNPTGAQYF. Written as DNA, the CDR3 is TGTGCCAGCAACCCCACAGGGGCCCAGTACTTC.

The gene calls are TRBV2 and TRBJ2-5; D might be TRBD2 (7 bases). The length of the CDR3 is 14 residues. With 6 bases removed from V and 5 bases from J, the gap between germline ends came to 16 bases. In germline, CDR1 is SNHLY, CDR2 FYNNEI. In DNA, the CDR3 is TGTGCCAGCAGGCCGGGACACGGGGGGGAGACCCAGTACTTC. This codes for CASRPGHGGETQYF.

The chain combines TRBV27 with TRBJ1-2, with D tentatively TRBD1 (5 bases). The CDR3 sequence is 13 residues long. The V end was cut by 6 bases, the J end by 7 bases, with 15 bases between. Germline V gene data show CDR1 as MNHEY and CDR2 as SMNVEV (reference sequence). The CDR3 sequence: CASSPQGQSGYTF. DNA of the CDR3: TGTGCCAGCAGCCCTCAGGGTCAAAGTGGCTACACCTTC.

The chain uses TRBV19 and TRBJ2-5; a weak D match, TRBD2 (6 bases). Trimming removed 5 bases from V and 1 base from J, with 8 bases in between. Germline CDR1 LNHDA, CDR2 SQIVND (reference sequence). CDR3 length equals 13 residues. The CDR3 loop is CASSSGLQETQYF. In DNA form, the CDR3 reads TGTGCCAGTAGTTCGGGACTCCAAGAGACCCAGTACTTC. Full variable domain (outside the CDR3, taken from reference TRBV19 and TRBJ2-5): DGGITQSPKYLFRKEGQNVTLSCEQNLNHDAMYWYRQDPGQGLRLIYYSQIVNDFQKGDIAEGYSVSREKKESFPLTVTSAQKNPTAFYLCASSSGLQETQYFGPGTRLLVL.

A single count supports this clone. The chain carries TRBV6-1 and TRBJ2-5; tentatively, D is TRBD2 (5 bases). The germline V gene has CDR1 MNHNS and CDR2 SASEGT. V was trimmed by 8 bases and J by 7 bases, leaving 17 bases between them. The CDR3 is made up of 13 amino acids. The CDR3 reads CASLREGWGTQYF. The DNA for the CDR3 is TGTGCCAGCCTAAGAGAGGGTTGGGGGACCCAGTACTTC.